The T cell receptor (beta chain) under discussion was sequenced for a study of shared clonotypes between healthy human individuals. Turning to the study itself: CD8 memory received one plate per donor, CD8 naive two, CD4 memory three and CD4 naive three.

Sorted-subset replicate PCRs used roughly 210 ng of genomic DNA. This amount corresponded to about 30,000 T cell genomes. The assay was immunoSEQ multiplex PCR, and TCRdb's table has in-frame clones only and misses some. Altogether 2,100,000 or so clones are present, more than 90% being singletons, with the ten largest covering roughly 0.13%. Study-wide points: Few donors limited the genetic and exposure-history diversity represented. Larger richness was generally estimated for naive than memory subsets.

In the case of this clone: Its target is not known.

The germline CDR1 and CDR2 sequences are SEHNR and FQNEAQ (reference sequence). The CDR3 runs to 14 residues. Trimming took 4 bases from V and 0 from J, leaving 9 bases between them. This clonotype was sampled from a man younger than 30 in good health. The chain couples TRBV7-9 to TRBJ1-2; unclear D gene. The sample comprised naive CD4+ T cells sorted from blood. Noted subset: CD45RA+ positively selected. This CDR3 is CASSSRAANYGYTF. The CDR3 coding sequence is TGTGCCAGCAGCTCACGGGCGGCTAACTATGGCTACACCTTC.